The rows below give T cell receptor beta chains drawn from one sample of a study of OX40 agonist ivuxolimab in advanced cancers. Measured with immunoSEQ multiplex PCR; TCRdb has only the in-frame clones, and not every one. The table lists more than 25,000 clones, 70% to 80% of them singletons. This sample comprised CD4+ or CD8+ T cells sorted from blood, obtained in a trial of the OX40 agonist ivuxolimab. All receptors derive from an adult with an advanced solid tumor such as melanoma, head and neck, liver or kidney cancer. Both conserved end residues are part of each CDR3. The D gene is left open where the match is weak. Rows give clone size only sometimes, using once, few, many, or a class for an expanded clone.

j_call d_call v_call clone_size cdr3_nt cdr3_aa
TRBJ1-5 NA TRBV4-1 few TGCGCCAGCAGCCACATTGACTCAGGGTTGAGCAATCAGCCCCAGCATTTT CASSHIDSGLSNQPQHF
TRBJ1-2 TRBD1 TRBV10-3 few TGTGCCATCAGTGAGGTTTGGCAGGGGGCCCCTAACTATGGCTACACCTTC CAISEVWQGAPNYGYTF
TRBJ1-2 TRBD1 TRBV6-6 few TGTGCCAGCAACGAACCGGGACAGGCGAACTATGGCTACACCTTC CASNEPGQANYGYTF
TRBJ2-3 TRBD1 TRBV30 NA TGTGCCTGCCCAGGGACAGGGGCATCTGATACGCAGTATTTT CACPGTGASDTQYF
TRBJ2-1 TRBD2 TRBV7-3 few TGTGCCAGCAGCTCTAACCCCGGACTAGCGACGTACAATGAGCAGTTCTTC CASSSNPGLATYNEQFF
TRBJ1-4 TRBD1 TRBV5-6 NA TGTGCCAGCAGCTTGAAGGGGGCGTTAGGATTTTATGAAAAACTGTTTTTT CASSLKGALGFYEKLFF
TRBJ1-5 TRBD1 TRBV5-1 NA TGCGCCAGCAGCTTAGCGGGAGGGGGCCCCAATCAGCCCCAGCATTTT CASSLAGGGPNQPQHF
TRBJ1-1 NA TRBV6-5 NA TGTGCCAGCAGTTACGGCAGGGTGAACACTGAAGCTTTCTTT CASSYGRVNTEAFF
TRBJ2-7 NA TRBV7-8 NA TGTGCCAGCGGCCTGGACGCCTACGAGCAGTACTTC CASGLDAYEQYF
TRBJ2-3 TRBD2 TRBV9 NA TGTGCCAGCACCTACCTGACTAGCGGGACAGATACGCAGTATTTT CASTYLTSGTDTQYF
TRBJ2-3 NA TRBV2 NA TGTGCCAGCAGTGGAGTTAGGACGGAAATCTTTATAATCGAGTATTTT CASSGVRTEIFIIEYF
TRBJ2-1 NA TRBV30 NA TGTGCCTGGAGTGTACTCGGGGGGCATTACAATGAGCAGTTCTTC CAWSVLGGHYNEQFF
TRBJ1-5 TRBD1 TRBV5-5 medium-sized TGTGCCAGCAGCTCCCACGACAGGGAGGGCAATCAGCCCCAGCATTTT CASSSHDREGNQPQHF
TRBJ1-1 NA TRBV5-6 medium-sized TGTGCCAGCAGCCTCTTCTCTCAGGGGAGGTCCACTGAAGCTTTCTTT CASSLFSQGRSTEAFF
TRBJ2-2 TRBD1 TRBV30 NA TGTGCCTGGGACCGGACAGGGGTTAACACCGGGGAGCTGTTTTTT CAWDRTGVNTGELFF
TRBJ2-7 NA TRBV10-3 NA TGTGCCTCCCTACCCCAGGGGTCCTACGAGCAGTACTTC CASLPQGSYEQYF
TRBJ2-5 TRBD1 TRBV11-2 NA TGTGCCAGCAGCCCGACAGGGGGTTGGCAAGAGACCCAGTACTTC CASSPTGGWQETQYF
TRBJ1-1 TRBD1 TRBV4-1 NA TGCGCCAGCAGCCCGGGACAGACAACGTTGAACACTGAAGCTTTCTTT CASSPGQTTLNTEAFF
TRBJ1-2 NA TRBV6-1 once TGTGCCAGCACCCCTGAATTTACTCTTGAAAGGGGCTACACCTTC CASTPEFTLERGYTF
TRBJ1-2 NA TRBV9 NA TGTGCCAGCAGCGTAGAGGGGACACACTATGGCTACACCTTC CASSVEGTHYGYTF
TRBJ2-7 NA TRBV29-1 NA TGCAGCGTTGAAGGGCAGGCAGGGAGTGCCCCCTACGAGCAGTACTTC CSVEGQAGSAPYEQYF
TRBJ1-4 NA TRBV10-1 NA TGCGCCAGCAGTGACGGAGGGGACGAAAAACTGTTTTTT CASSDGGDEKLFF
TRBJ2-1 TRBD1 TRBV29-1 once TGCAGCGTTGAGGGACAGGGGTCCTACAATGAGCAGTTCTTC CSVEGQGSYNEQFF
TRBJ2-7 NA TRBV6-1 NA TGTGCCAGCAGTTTGTGGGAGGCTTACGAGCAGTACTTC CASSLWEAYEQYF
TRBJ2-7 TRBD1 TRBV4-1 NA TGCGCCAGCAGCCAAGGACAGGGGTACTACGAGCAGTACTTC CASSQGQGYYEQYF
TRBJ2-7 TRBD1 TRBV5-1 NA TGCGCCAGCAGCTTGATCAGCCCCCGGGACAGCCCTTACGAGCAGTACTTC CASSLISPRDSPYEQYF
TRBJ1-2 NA TRBV9 once TGTGCCAGCAGCGACCGGGACAAATCTAACTATGGCTACACCTTC CASSDRDKSNYGYTF
TRBJ2-2 NA TRBV7-2 NA TGTGCCAGCAGCTTACCCGATTGGGCAGGCGGAACGGGGGAGCTGTTTTTT CASSLPDWAGGTGELFF
TRBJ1-2 TRBD1 TRBV7-6 NA TGTGCCAGCAGCTGGGGGACAGGGCCCCCCTACACCTTC CASSWGTGPPYTF
TRBJ1-3 NA TRBV28 NA TGTGCCAGCAGTTTTTGGACAGCTGGAAACACCATATATTTT CASSFWTAGNTIYF
TRBJ2-1 NA TRBV5-6 medium-sized TGTGCCAGCAGCTCCGGGACTGTTAATGAGCAGTTCTTC CASSSGTVNEQFF
TRBJ1-1 NA TRBV5-1 once TGCGCCAGCAGCTTAGGGCCTGAAGCTTTCTTT CASSLGPEAFF
TRBJ2-7 NA TRBV15 NA TGTGCCACCAGCAGAGCCTTCACCTACGAGCAGTACTTC CATSRAFTYEQYF
TRBJ1-1 NA TRBV5-1 NA TGCGCCAGCAGCTGGGGCGACTCCCTGCAGACTGAAGCTTTCTTT CASSWGDSLQTEAFF
TRBJ1-4 NA TRBV18 few TGTGCCAGCTCACCACGAGGGGACGGGCTAGGTAAAAGGAGTGAAAAACTGTTTTTT CASSPRGDGLGKRSEKLFF
TRBJ1-6 NA TRBV28 NA TGTGCCACCCTGGACGGAAGAAGGTATAATTCACCCCTCCACTTT CATLDGRRYNSPLHF
TRBJ2-2 NA TRBV9 NA TGTGCCAGCAGCGTACTTCTCGGGGAGCTGTTTTTT CASSVLLGELFF
TRBJ2-3 NA TRBV15 NA TGTGCCACCAGCAGATCCCTAAGGGATACGCAGTATTTT CATSRSLRDTQYF
TRBJ1-5 TRBD1 TRBV27 NA TGTGCCAGCAGCCCCGACAGGGTCAATCAGCCCCAGCATTTT CASSPDRVNQPQHF
TRBJ2-7 NA TRBV28 few TGTGCCAGCAGTTTCACGACAGTGTCCCTCCGAGAGCAGTACTTC CASSFTTVSLREQYF
TRBJ2-2 TRBD2 TRBV6-5 NA TGTGCCAGCAGTTTAGCGGGAGGGGTCACCGGGGAGCTGTTTTTT CASSLAGGVTGELFF
TRBJ2-7 NA TRBV4-1 NA TGCGCCAGCAGCGACATTGGGGGGATCTACGAGCAGTACTTC CASSDIGGIYEQYF
TRBJ2-5 TRBD2 TRBV9 NA TGTGCCAGCAGCGTAGCGGGAGGGGAAGAGACCCAGTACTTC CASSVAGGEETQYF
TRBJ1-2 NA TRBV10-2 few TGCGCCAGCAGTGAGTGGATCTATGGCTACACCTTC CASSEWIYGYTF
TRBJ1-2 NA TRBV29-1 few TGCAGCGTTGAACTAACCGGGCAGGGATTTAACTATGGCTACACCTTC CSVELTGQGFNYGYTF
TRBJ2-1 NA TRBV11-2 NA TGTGCCAGCAACTTAGTGGGGAACAATGAGCAGTTCTTC CASNLVGNNEQFF